Listed here are 31 T cell receptor beta chains from one sample, sequenced in a study of cytomegalovirus exposure and HLA in healthy donors. Primers: 60 Vbeta forward and 13 Jbeta reverse. Libraries were prepared by immunoSEQ multiplex PCR; TCRdb keeps only in-frame clonotypes and omits some of them. The sample table sets out tens of thousands of clones. The sample comprised PBMCs. These receptors all come from a middle-aged man in good health and CMV-seronegative.

This chain uses TRBV4-1 with TRBJ2-1; 16 bases align to TRBD2. With 4 bases clipped from V and 0 bases from J, the junction kept 12 bases outside the gene matches. The CDR3 is 21 amino acids. In germline, CDR1 is MGHRA, CDR2 YSYEKL. The CDR3 region has the DNA TGCGCCAGCAGCCGGGCGGGACTAGCGGGGGGGCCCCAGAGCTCCTACAATGAGCAGTTCTTC. Its translation is CASSRAGLAGGPQSSYNEQFF.

This chain joins TRBV19 and TRBJ2-2; D not certain. Germline lookup yields CDR1 LNHDA and CDR2 SQIVND (reference sequence). V was shortened by 3 bases and J by 4 bases, with 6 bases between the two germline ends. This CDR3 has 13 residues. This chain's CDR3 is CASSISFTGELFF. The CDR3 DNA reads TGTGCCAGTAGTATTAGCTTCACCGGGGAGCTGTTTTTT.

The chain links TRBV18 to TRBJ2-3; 7 bases agree with TRBD1. This CDR3 contains 13 residues. With V trimmed by 3 bases and J by 4 bases, 1 base remained unmatched. Germline values: CDR1 KGHSH, CDR2 LQKENI. CDR3 bases: TGTGCCAGCTCACCCACAGGGGCAGATACGCAGTATTTT. Amino acid sequence: CASSPTGADTQYF.

This sequence joins TRBV11-2 and TRBJ2-3, with 8 bases that match TRBD2. Germline CDR1 reads SGHAT; CDR2 reads FQNNGV. The CDR3 is 16 amino acids. Trimming at V came to 0 bases and at J to 3 bases, leaving 5 bases not matched to a gene. CDR3 sequence reads: CASSLDQRGFTDTQYF. Written as DNA, the CDR3 is TGTGCCAGCAGCTTAGACCAGCGGGGGTTTACAGATACGCAGTATTTT.

The chain is built from TRBV28 and TRBJ1-1; TRBD1 is a possible D gene (6 bases). The CDR3 spans 13 residues. Trimming removed 10 bases at V and 0 bases at J, with 12 bases between. Germline V gene data show CDR1 as MDHEN and CDR2 as SYDVKM. The CDR3 bases are TGTGCCATCTTTGGACAGTTGAACACTGAAGCTTTCTTT. Its translation is CAIFGQLNTEAFF.

The V and J genes are TRBV2 and TRBJ1-3, with 9 bases fitting TRBD1. V trimming: 6 bases; J trimming: 2 bases; junction bases outside the gene matches: 2. The CDR3 consists of 14 residues. The germline V gene encodes CDR1 SNHLY and CDR2 FYNNEI. The CDR3 loop is CASSWDRAGNTIYF. Written as DNA, the CDR3 is TGTGCCAGCAGCTGGGACAGGGCTGGAAACACCATATATTTT.

The chain is built from TRBV5-1 and TRBJ2-2; 11 bases match TRBD2. Germline CDR1 SGHRS, CDR2 YFSETQ. This CDR3 contains 16 residues. The ends lost 4 bases at V and 6 bases at J; junction bases unmatched: 8. CDR3 residues: CASSPISGGGAGELFF. As DNA, the CDR3 is TGCGCCAGCAGCCCGATTAGCGGGGGGGGCGCCGGGGAGCTGTTTTTT.

J is TRBJ2-6 and V is TRBV9; D gene unclear. CDR1 SGDLS and CDR2 YYNGEE come from the germline V gene. The germline V and J ends were trimmed by 3 bases and 0 bases, with 16 bases remaining between them. The CDR3 is made up of 18 amino acids. The CDR3 DNA follows: TGTGCCAGCAGCGCAACCTCGTCGGTTTACTCTGGGGCCAACGTCCTGACTTTC. It translates to CASSATSSVYSGANVLTF.

J is TRBJ1-3 and V is TRBV15; D not certain. CDR3 length: 14 residues. Between the trimmed V and J ends, which lost 0 bases and 3 bases, there was a span of 6 bases. Germline assignment: CDR1 LNHNV and CDR2 YYDKDF (reference sequence). Here the CDR3 DNA reads TGTGCCACCAGCAGAGATAGAGGTGGAAACACCATATATTTT. It is translated as CATSRDRGGNTIYF.

V and J are TRBV30 and TRBJ2-5, with TRBD2 identical over 8 bases. Germline CDR1 is GTSNPN and CDR2 is SVGIG (reference sequence). CDR3 size: 14 residues. The ends lost 0 bases at V and 5 bases at J; junction bases unmatched: 5. DNA of the CDR3: TGTGCCTGGAGTGTACGGGGGGGAGTGGAGACCCAGTACTTC. Translating gives CAWSVRGGVETQYF.

The chain employs TRBV30 and TRBJ2-1; perhaps TRBD1 as D (6 bases). The CDR3 covers 16 residues. Trimming cost V 2 bases and J 0 bases, with 14 bases left between them. Per the germline V gene, CDR1 is GTSNPN and CDR2 is SVGIG (reference sequence). Here the CDR3 reads CAWSHDRPSSYNEQFF. The CDR3 DNA is TGTGCCTGGAGTCACGACAGGCCCAGCTCCTACAATGAGCAGTTCTTC.

Notes on this clone: A read error may produce the germline difference seen at one junction end. The CDR3 here is CASSLEVRGSSGDTIYF. The CDR3 DNA reads as TGTGCCAGCAGCTTAGAGGTCAGGGGAAGTTCTGGAGACACCATATATTTT. The rearrangement uses TRBV7-2 and TRBJ1-3; D might be TRBD1 (6 bases). Germline assignment: CDR1 SGHTA and CDR2 FQGNSA. The CDR3 consists of 17 residues.

Details on this clone: In the same sample, other DNA sequences code for this CDR3. The rearrangement links TRBV9 to TRBJ2-5; D perhaps matches TRBD1 (6 bases). The CDR3 is made up of 15 amino acids. Looked up from germline, CDR1 is SGDLS and CDR2 is YYNGEE. V was pared by 0 bases and J by 1 base, with 10 bases between. The CDR3 coding sequence is TGTGCCAGCAGCGTAGCTGGGGGCCGCCAAGAGACCCAGTACTTC. Translating it yields CASSVAGGRQETQYF.

Here the CDR3 DNA reads TGTGCCAGCAGTTTAGACAGGAACACTGAAGCTTTCTTT. Residues: CASSLDRNTEAFF. The chain has TRBV2 and TRBJ1-1; tentative D call: TRBD1 (5 bases). The CDR3 runs 13 residues. The ends were cut back, 5 bases at V and 1 base at J, with 8 bases in the middle. The germline V gene encodes CDR1 SNHLY and CDR2 FYNNEI.

V usage is TRBV4-3 and J usage is TRBJ1-1; no clear D. V lost 0 bases to trimming and J lost 1 base, with 9 bases between them. The CDR3 runs 15 residues. CDR1 and CDR2 from the germline V gene are LGHNA and YSLEER. CDR3 sequence (DNA): TGCGCCAGCAGCCAAGATCTAGGGAGGAACACTGAAGCTTTCTTT. Protein product: CASSQDLGRNTEAFF.

In regard to this clone: The DNA is omitted, as the CDR3 cannot be located on it reliably, and the CDR3 follows TCRdb's listing. The J gene is TRBJ2-7, the V gene TRBV28; the DNA was not used to check the table's D call, TRBD2. Germline loops: CDR1 MDHEN, CDR2 SYDVKM. The CDR3 is 13 residues long, counting both termini. The CDR3 is CASSSSPVYEQYF.

The genes are TRBV6-1 and TRBJ2-7; D possibly corresponds to TRBD1 (7 bases). Germline V gives CDR1 MNHNS, CDR2 SASEGT. V was cut by 2 bases and J by 3 bases, with 14 bases left in between. The CDR3 is 15 amino acids. The CDR3: CASSEPQGGSYEQYF. CDR3 in DNA: TGTGCCAGCAGTGAACCCCAGGGGGGTAGCTACGAGCAGTACTTC.

V is TRBV28 and J is TRBJ1-4; tentative D call: TRBD1 (6 bases). CDR1 is MDHEN, CDR2 SYDVKM, per germline. The CDR3 contains 14 residues. V was pared by 2 bases and J by 8 bases, with 12 bases between. This CDR3 is CASSLTGSKEKLFF. In DNA, the CDR3 is TGTGCCAGCAGTTTAACAGGGAGTAAAGAAAAACTGTTTTTT. Full variable domain (outside the CDR3, taken from reference TRBV28 and TRBJ1-4): DVKVTQSSRYLVKRTGEKVFLECVQDMDHENMFWYRQDPGLGLRLIYFSYDVKMKEKGDIPEGYSVSREKKERFSLILESASTNQTSMYLCASSLTGSKEKLFFGSGTQLSVL.

The chain has TRBV11-2 and TRBJ1-2; possibly TRBD1 for D (5 bases). The germline CDR1 and CDR2 sequences are SGHAT and FQNNGV. The CDR3 is made up of 17 amino acids. The V end was cut by 1 base, the J end by 2 bases, with 17 bases between. The CDR3 sequence: CASSLGPSRARNYGYTF. The CDR3 bases are TGTGCCAGCAGCTTAGGCCCCTCCAGGGCGAGGAACTATGGCTACACCTTC.

This sequence joins TRBV6-6 and TRBJ1-4; 12 bases match TRBD1. Germline trimming cut 5 bases from V and 7 bases from J; bases unmatched to any gene: 5. The CDR3 is 15 residues long. Germline V gene sequence: CDR1 MNHNY, CDR2 SVGAGI (reference sequence). Here the CDR3 DNA reads TGTGCCAGCAGTAGGGGACAGGGGGCTGGTGAAAAACTGTTTTTT. Protein product: CASSRGQGAGEKLFF.

The V call is TRBV9, the J call TRBJ2-7; TRBD2 matches at 8 bases. The junction had 4 bases not matched to a gene; V was cut back by 3 bases and J by 2 bases. The CDR3 has 14 residues. Germline V gene lookup returns CDR1 SGDLS and CDR2 YYNGEE. CDR3 nucleotides: TGTGCCAGCAGCGCGCGGGGGGCACCCTACGAGCAGTACTTC. Its protein product is CASSARGAPYEQYF. Looking up the rest from reference TRBV9 and TRBJ2-7 gives the full variable domain: DSGVTQTPKHLITATGQRVTLRCSPRSGDLSVYWYQQSLDQGLQFLIQYYNGEERAKGNILERFSAQQFPDLHSELNLSSLELGDSALYFCASSARGAPYEQYFGPGTRLTVT.

The rearrangement uses TRBV7-8 and TRBJ1-4; 8 bases are shared with TRBD1. Germline V gene lookup returns CDR1 SGHVS and CDR2 FQNEAQ. The length of the CDR3 is 14 residues. V shed 5 bases, J shed 7 bases, and the junction held 6 bases outside the gene matches. The CDR3 coding sequence is TGTGCCAGCAGCCGGACAGGGTTTAGTGAAAAACTGTTTTTT. As protein: CASSRTGFSEKLFF.

The CDR3 nucleotides are TGCGCCAGCAGCAAACAGGGGGCGGACTATGGCTACACCTTC. Amino acids: CASSKQGADYGYTF. This chain uses TRBV5-1 with TRBJ1-2; 9 bases agree with TRBD1. Per the germline V gene, CDR1 is SGHRS and CDR2 is YFSETQ. The CDR3 is 14 amino acids. V shed 4 bases, J shed 3 bases, and the junction held 4 bases outside the gene matches.

This sequence joins TRBV27 and TRBJ1-1; 8 bases agree with TRBD1. CDR1 MNHEY and CDR2 SMNVEV come from the germline V gene (reference sequence). CDR3 length: 13 residues. Germline trimming cut 1 base from V and 8 bases from J; bases unmatched to any gene: 3. CDR3 DNA: TGTGCCAGCAGTTTATTCAGGGGGCTGGAAGCTTTCTTT. Translating it yields CASSLFRGLEAFF.

Here the CDR3 reads CASSLATTGGRKGVGYTF. CDR3 in DNA: TGCGCCAGCAGCTTGGCTACGACAGGGGGTAGGAAGGGGGTCGGCTACACCTTC. The chain uses TRBV5-1 and TRBJ1-2; 9 nucleotides line up with TRBD1. Unmatched junction bases numbered 17, after V lost 0 bases and J lost 8 bases. Per germline, CDR1 SGHRS and CDR2 YFSETQ. CDR3 length: 18 amino acids. The entire variable domain, with the rest obtained from reference TRBV5-1 and TRBJ1-2, is as follows: KAGVTQTPRYLIKTRGQQVTLSCSPISGHRSVSWYQQTPGQGLQFLFEYFSETQRNKGNFPGRFSGRQFSNSRSEMNVSTLELGDSALYLCASSLATTGGRKGVGYTFGSGTRLTVV.

V and J are TRBV9 and TRBJ1-2, with 8 bases that match TRBD1. With V trimmed by 4 bases and J by 4 bases, 9 bases remained unmatched. The CDR3 totals 15 residues. CDR1 is SGDLS, CDR2 YYNGEE, per germline. CDR3 amino acids: CASSTLGQATYGYTF. CDR3 DNA sequence: TGTGCCAGCAGCACGCTGGGACAGGCAACCTATGGCTACACCTTC. Filled out from reference TRBV9 and TRBJ1-2, the complete variable domain reads DSGVTQTPKHLITATGQRVTLRCSPRSGDLSVYWYQQSLDQGLQFLIQYYNGEERAKGNILERFSAQQFPDLHSELNLSSLELGDSALYFCASSTLGQATYGYTFGSGTRLTVV.

This rearrangement joins TRBV30 to TRBJ2-5; unclear D gene. This CDR3 region has 15 residues. V lost 0 bases to trimming and J lost 4 bases, with 15 bases between them. Germline V gives CDR1 GTSNPN, CDR2 SVGIG (reference sequence). Here the CDR3 DNA reads TGTGCCTGGAGTGTATGGCCCAAAGATTCAGAGACCCAGTACTTC. Protein: CAWSVWPKDSETQYF.

CDR3 sequence (DNA): TGTGCCAGCAAGAGGACAGACAACAATGAGCAGTTCTTC. It codes for CASKRTDNNEQFF. This chain uses TRBV2 with TRBJ2-1; possibly TRBD1 for D (6 bases). V was trimmed by 7 bases and J by 5 bases, leaving 12 bases between them. The CDR3 is 13 amino acids. Germline V gives CDR1 SNHLY, CDR2 FYNNEI.

The CDR3 loop is CASSLQAGSNQPQHF. For the CDR3, the DNA is TGTGCCAGCAGCTTACAGGCGGGGAGCAATCAGCCCCAGCATTTT. V usage is TRBV11-1 and J usage is TRBJ1-5; D is ambiguous. The CDR3 is 15 amino acids. The germline V and J ends were trimmed by 2 bases and 1 base, with 9 bases remaining between them. Germline CDR1 reads SGHAT; CDR2 reads FQDESV (reference sequence).

The chain recombines TRBV5-1 with TRBJ2-7; 7 bases are shared with TRBD1. This CDR3 is 15 amino acids long. V lost 5 bases, J lost 2 bases, and 10 bases stayed unmatched. From germline, CDR1 is SGHRS and CDR2 YFSETQ. In DNA, the CDR3 is TGCGCCAGCAGGGGACAGCCGAACCAAGCCTACGAGCAGTACTTC. Its protein is CASRGQPNQAYEQYF.

The V call is TRBV6-1, the J call TRBJ2-1; no clear D gene. Trimming took 6 bases from V and 8 from J, leaving 11 bases between them. The CDR3 has 12 residues. Germline loops: CDR1 MNHNS, CDR2 SASEGT. CDR3 coding DNA: TGTGCCAGCAGCGATAGATTGGATGAGCAGTTCTTC. This gives the protein CASSDRLDEQFF.